This entry concerns a single T cell receptor beta chain. The length of the CDR3 is 15 residues. V lost 5 bases and J lost 0, with 11 bases in between. CDR1 is LNHNV, CDR2 YYDKDF, per germline (reference sequence). Generated by immunoSEQ multiplex PCR, the TCRdb table keeps only in-frame clones and is missing some. The profile covers about 1 million clones, with approximately 68% appearing a single time and over 1.3% taken by the ten largest. The record originates from a study of shared clonotypes between healthy human individuals. The authors divided CD4+ cells into CD45RA+ naive and CD45RA-negative memory subsets.

Sequenced input: memory CD4+ T cells sorted from blood. Subset reported: CD45RA-negative fraction. J is TRBJ1-3 and V is TRBV15; D unclear. The TCR was taken from a young man in good health. Here the CDR3 reads CATSGGMSSGNTIYF. In DNA, the CDR3 is TGTGCCACCAGCGGCGGAATGAGCTCTGGAAACACCATATATTTT.